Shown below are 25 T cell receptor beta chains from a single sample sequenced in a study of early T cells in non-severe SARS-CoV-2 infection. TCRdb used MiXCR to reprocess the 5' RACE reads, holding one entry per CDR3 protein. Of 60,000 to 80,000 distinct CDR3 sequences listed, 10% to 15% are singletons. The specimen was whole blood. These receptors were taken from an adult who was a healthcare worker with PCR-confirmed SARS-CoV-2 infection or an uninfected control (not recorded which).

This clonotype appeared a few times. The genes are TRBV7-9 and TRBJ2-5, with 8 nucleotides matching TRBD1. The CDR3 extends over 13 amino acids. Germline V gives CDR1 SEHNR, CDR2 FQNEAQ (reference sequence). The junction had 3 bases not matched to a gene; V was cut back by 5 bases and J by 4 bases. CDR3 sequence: CASSRTGSETQYF. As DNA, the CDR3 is TGTGCCAGCAGCCGGACAGGGTCAGAGACCCAGTACTTC.

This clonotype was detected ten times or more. CDR3 amino acids: CASEQSNNEQFF. The CDR3 nucleotides read TGTGCCTCTGAACAGAGTAACAATGAGCAGTTCTTC. V and J are TRBV6-2 or TRBV6-3 and TRBJ2-1; D not resolved. In germline, CDR1 is MNHEY, CDR2 SVGEGT. The V end lost 11 bases, the J end lost 5 bases, and 13 bases lay between the germline ends. The CDR3 is made up of 12 amino acids.

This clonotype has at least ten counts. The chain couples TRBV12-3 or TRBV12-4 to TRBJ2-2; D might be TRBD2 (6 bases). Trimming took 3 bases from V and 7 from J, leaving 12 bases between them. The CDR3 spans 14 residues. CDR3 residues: CASSFGGVNGELFF. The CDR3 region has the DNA TGTGCCAGCAGTTTTGGAGGGGTGAACGGGGAGCTGTTTTTT.

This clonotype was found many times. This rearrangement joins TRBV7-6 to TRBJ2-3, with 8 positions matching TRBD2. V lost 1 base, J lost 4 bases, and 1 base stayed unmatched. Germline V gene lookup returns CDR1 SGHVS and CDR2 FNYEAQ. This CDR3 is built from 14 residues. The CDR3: CASSLDGRADTQYF. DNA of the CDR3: TGTGCCAGCAGCTTAGACGGGAGGGCAGATACGCAGTATTTT. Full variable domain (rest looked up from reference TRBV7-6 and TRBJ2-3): GAGVSQSPRYKVTKRGQDVALRCDPISGHVSLYWYRQALGQGPEFLTYFNYEAQQDKSGLPNDRFSAERPEGSISTLTIQRTEQRDSAMYRCASSLDGRADTQYFGPGTRLTVL.

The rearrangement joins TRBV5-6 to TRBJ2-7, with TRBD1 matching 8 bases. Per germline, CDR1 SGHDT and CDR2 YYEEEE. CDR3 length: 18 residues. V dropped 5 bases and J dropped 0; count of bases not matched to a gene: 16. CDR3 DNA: TGTGCCAGCAGGCCCGATTGGTGGGACAGGTCCCGCTCCTACGAGCAGTACTTC. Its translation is CASRPDWWDRSRSYEQYF.

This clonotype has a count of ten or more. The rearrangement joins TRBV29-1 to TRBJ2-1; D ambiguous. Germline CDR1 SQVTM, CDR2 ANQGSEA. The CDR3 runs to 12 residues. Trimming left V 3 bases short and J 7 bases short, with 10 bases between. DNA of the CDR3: TGCAGCGTTGAGAATTTGGGGAATGAGCAGTTCTTC. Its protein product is CSVENLGNEQFF.

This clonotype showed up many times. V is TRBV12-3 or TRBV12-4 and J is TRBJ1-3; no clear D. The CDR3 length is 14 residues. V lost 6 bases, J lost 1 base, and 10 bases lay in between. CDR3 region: CASSPVASGNTIYF. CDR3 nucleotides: TGTGCCAGCAGCCCCGTGGCGTCTGGAAACACCATATATTTT.

The CDR3 is CASSFETMNTEAFF. The CDR3 coding sequence is TGTGCCAGCAGCTTTGAGACAATGAACACTGAAGCTTTCTTT. V gene TRBV7-9 combines with J gene TRBJ1-1; the D is unclear. Germline V CDR1 and CDR2: SEHNR, FQNEAQ (reference sequence). Trimming stripped 3 bases from V and 0 bases from J, with 8 bases between. The CDR3 extends over 14 amino acids.

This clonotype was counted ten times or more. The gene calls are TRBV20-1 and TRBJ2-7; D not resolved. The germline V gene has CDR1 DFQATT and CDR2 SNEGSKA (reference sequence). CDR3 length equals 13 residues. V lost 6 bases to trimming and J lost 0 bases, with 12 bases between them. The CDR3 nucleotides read TGCAGTGCAACGGGTGCTCACTCCTACGAGCAGTACTTC. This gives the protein CSATGAHSYEQYF.

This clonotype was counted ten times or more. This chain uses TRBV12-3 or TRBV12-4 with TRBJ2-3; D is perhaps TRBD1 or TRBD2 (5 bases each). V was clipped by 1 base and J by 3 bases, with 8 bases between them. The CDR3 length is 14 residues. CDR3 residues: CASSLGGVTDTQYF. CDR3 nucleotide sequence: TGTGCCAGCAGTTTAGGAGGGGTTACAGATACGCAGTATTTT.

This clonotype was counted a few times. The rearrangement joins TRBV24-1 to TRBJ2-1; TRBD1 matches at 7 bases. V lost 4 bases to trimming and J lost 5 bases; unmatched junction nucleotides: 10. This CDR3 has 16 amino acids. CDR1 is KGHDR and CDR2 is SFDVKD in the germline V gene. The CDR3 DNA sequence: TGTGCCACCAGTGAGCCCCGACAGGGCTTCAACAATGAGCAGTTCTTC. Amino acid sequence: CATSEPRQGFNNEQFF.

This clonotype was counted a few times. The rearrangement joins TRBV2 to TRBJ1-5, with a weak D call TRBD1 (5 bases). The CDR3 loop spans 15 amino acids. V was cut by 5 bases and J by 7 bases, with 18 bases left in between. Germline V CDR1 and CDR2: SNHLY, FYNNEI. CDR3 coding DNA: TGTGCCAGCAGTTTCGCCAGGGTAAAGGGCCAGCCCCAGCATTTT. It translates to CASSFARVKGQPQHF.

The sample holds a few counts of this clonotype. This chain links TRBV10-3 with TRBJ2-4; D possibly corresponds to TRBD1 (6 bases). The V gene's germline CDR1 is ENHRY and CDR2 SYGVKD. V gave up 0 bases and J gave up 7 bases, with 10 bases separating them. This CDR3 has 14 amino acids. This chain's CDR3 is CAISESAGVNIQYF. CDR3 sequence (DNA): TGTGCCATCAGTGAGTCAGCAGGGGTCAACATTCAGTACTTC.

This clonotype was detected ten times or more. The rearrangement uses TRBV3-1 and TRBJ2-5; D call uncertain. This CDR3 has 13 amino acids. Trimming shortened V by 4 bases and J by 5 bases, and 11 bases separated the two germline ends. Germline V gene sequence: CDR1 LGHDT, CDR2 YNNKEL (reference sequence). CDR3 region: CASSLTVEETQYF. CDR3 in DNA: TGTGCCAGCAGCCTGACCGTGGAGGAGACCCAGTACTTC.

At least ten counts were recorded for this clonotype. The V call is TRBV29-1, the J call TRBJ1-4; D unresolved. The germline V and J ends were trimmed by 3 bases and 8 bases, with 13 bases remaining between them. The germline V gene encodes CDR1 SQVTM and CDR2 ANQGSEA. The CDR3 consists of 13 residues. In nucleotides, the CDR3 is TGCAGCGTTGAGGCCGAGGCAGCCGAAAAACTGTTTTTT. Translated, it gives CSVEAEAAEKLFF.

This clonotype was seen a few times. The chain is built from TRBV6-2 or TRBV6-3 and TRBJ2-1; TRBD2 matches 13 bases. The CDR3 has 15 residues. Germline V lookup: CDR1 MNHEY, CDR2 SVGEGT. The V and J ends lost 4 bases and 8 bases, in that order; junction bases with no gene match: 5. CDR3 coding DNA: TGTGCCAGCAGTTGGACTAGCGGGAGCGTCTATGAGCAGTTCTTC. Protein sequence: CASSWTSGSVYEQFF.

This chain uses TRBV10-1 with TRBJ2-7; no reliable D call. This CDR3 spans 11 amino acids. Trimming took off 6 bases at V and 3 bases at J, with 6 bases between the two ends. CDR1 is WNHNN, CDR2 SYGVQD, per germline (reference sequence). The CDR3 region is CASRPFYEQYF. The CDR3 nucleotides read TGCGCCAGCAGACCTTTCTACGAGCAGTACTTC.

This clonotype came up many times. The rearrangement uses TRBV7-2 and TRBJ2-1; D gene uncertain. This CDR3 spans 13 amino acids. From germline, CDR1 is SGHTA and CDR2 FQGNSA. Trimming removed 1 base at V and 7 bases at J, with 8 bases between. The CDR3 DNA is TGTGCCAGCAGCTTAGATGTAGGGAATGAGCAGTTCTTC. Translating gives CASSLDVGNEQFF.

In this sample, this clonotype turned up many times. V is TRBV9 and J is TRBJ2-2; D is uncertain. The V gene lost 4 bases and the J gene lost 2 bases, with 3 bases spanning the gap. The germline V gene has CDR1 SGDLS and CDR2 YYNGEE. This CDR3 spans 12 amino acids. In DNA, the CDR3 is TGTGCCAGCAGCCTTAACACCGGGGAGCTGTTTTTT. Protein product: CASSLNTGELFF.

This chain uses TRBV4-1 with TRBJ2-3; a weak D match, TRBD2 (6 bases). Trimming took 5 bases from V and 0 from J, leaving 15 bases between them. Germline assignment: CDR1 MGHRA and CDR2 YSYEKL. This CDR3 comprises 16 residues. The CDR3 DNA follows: TGCGCCAGCAGCTCCTTTAGCGGAACTAGCACAGATACGCAGTATTTT. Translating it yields CASSSFSGTSTDTQYF.

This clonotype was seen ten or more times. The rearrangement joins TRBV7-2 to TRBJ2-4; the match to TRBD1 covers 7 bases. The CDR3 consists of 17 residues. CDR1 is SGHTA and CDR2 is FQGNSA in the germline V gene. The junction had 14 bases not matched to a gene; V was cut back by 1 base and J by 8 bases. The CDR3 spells CASSLGVQVRGKDIQYF. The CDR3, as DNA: TGTGCCAGCAGCTTAGGTGTCCAAGTCAGGGGGAAGGACATTCAGTACTTC.

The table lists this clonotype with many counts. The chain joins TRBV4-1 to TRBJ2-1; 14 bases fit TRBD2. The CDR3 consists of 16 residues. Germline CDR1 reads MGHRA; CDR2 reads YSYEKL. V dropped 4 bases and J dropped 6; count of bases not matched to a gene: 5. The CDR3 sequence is CASSLTTSGRANEQFF. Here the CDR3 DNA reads TGCGCCAGCAGCCTGACGACTAGCGGGAGGGCCAATGAGCAGTTCTTC.

The CDR3 loop reads CASSVRGSTDTQYF. The CDR3 coding sequence is TGTGCCAGCAGCGTAAGGGGGAGCACAGATACGCAGTATTTT. V is TRBV9 and J is TRBJ2-3, with D possibly being TRBD1 (6 bases). The CDR3 is made up of 14 amino acids. V was pared by 1 base and J by 0 bases, with 6 bases between. The germline gives CDR1 SGDLS, CDR2 YYNGEE. Complete variable domain (other parts from reference TRBV9 and TRBJ2-3): DSGVTQTPKHLITATGQRVTLRCSPRSGDLSVYWYQQSLDQGLQFLIQYYNGEERAKGNILERFSAQQFPDLHSELNLSSLELGDSALYFCASSVRGSTDTQYFGPGTRLTVL.

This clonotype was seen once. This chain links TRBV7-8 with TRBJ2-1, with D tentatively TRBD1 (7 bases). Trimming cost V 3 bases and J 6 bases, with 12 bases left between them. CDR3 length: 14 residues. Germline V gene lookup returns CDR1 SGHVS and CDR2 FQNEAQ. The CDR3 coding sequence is TGTGCCAGCAGCTTGGGGGGACAGACCAATGAGCAGTTCTTC. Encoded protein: CASSLGGQTNEQFF.

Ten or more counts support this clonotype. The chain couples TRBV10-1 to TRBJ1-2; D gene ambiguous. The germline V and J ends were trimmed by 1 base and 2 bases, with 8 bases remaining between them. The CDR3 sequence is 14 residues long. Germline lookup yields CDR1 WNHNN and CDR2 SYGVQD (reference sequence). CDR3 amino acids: CASSELPKNYGYTF. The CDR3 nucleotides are TGCGCCAGCAGTGAGTTGCCGAAAAACTATGGCTACACCTTC.